One and the same sample provided the 27 T cell receptor beta chains below, sequenced in a study of T cell responses to AZD1222 COVID-19 vaccine. Clones were sequenced by immunoSEQ multiplex PCR, and TCRdb holds only the in-frame ones, with some missing. Of 190,000 or so clones listed, approximately 94% are singletons. The source was peripheral blood, collected 28 days after the second AZD1222 dose. The receptors were sampled from an adult who received the AZD1222 COVID-19 vaccine.

The table lists this clone with a count of one. As DNA, the CDR3 is TGTGCCAGCAGCATGTTTCGGACAGGTGGGTCCTACGAGCAGTACTTC. This encodes CASSMFRTGGSYEQYF. V is TRBV6-2 or TRBV6-3 and J is TRBJ2-7, with TRBD1 matching over 7 bases. The CDR3 is made up of 16 amino acids. Germline V CDR1 and CDR2: MNHEY, SVGEGT. V lost 6 bases and J lost 1; bases outside the gene matches: 12.

The rearrangement uses TRBV3-1 (or the pseudogene TRBV3-2) and TRBJ2-7, with TRBD2 matching 11 bases. Germline-derived CDR1 and CDR2 are LGHDT and YNNKEL (reference sequence). This CDR3 spans 16 amino acids. V shed 0 bases, J shed 3 bases, and the junction held 4 bases outside the gene matches. The CDR3 sequence: CASSQELAGVSYEQYF. Here the CDR3 DNA reads TGTGCCAGCAGCCAAGAACTAGCGGGGGTGAGCTACGAGCAGTACTTC.

The V gene is TRBV19, the J gene TRBJ1-3; D unresolved. The germline V gene encodes CDR1 LNHDA and CDR2 SQIVND (reference sequence). V lost 6 bases and J lost 7, with 19 bases in between. The CDR3 spans 15 residues. The CDR3 here is CASRPPTRLGNTIYF. The DNA for the CDR3 is TGTGCCAGTAGACCCCCGACGCGTTTAGGGAACACCATATATTTT.

The chain employs TRBV28 and TRBJ1-6; no clear D gene. The germline gives CDR1 MDHEN, CDR2 SYDVKM. The CDR3 totals 15 residues. V was trimmed by 6 bases and J by 0 bases, leaving 9 bases between them. The DNA of the CDR3 is TGTGCCAGCAGACGAGGGAGCTCCTATAATTCACCCCTCCACTTT. This encodes CASRRGSSYNSPLHF.

The sample holds one count of this clone. The chain links TRBV11-2 to TRBJ2-1, with 10 bases fitting TRBD2. Germline V CDR1 and CDR2: SGHAT, FQNNGV. The V gene end was trimmed by 1 base and the J gene end by 9 bases; junction bases not matched to a gene: 6. The CDR3 runs to 15 residues. The CDR3 nucleotides read TGTGCCAGCAGCTTAGCTAGCGGGGGATCGGGTGAGCAGTTCTTC. As protein: CASSLASGGSGEQFF.

The CDR3 DNA reads TGTGCCAGCAGCGCGGGGGGGTGGGAGACCCAGTACTTC. It encodes CASSAGGWETQYF. The rearrangement links TRBV7-2 to TRBJ2-5; 9 nucleotides line up with TRBD2. V gave up 5 bases and J gave up 5 bases; unmatched junction bases: 3. Germline assignment: CDR1 SGHTA and CDR2 FQGNSA. This CDR3 spans 13 amino acids. The full variable domain, its missing parts supplied by reference TRBV7-2 and TRBJ2-5, is GAGVSQSPSNKVTEKGKDVELRCDPISGHTALYWYRQSLGQGLEFLIYFQGNSAPDKSGLPSDRFSAERTGGSVSTLTIQRTQQEDSAVYLCASSAGGWETQYFGPGTRLLVL.

The chain joins TRBV4-3 to TRBJ1-6; unclear D gene. The CDR3 is made up of 17 amino acids. Trimming pared 0 bases from V and 3 bases from J, leaving 12 bases between. The germline CDR1 and CDR2 sequences are LGHNA and YSLEER. CDR3 bases: TGCGCCAGCAGCCAAGAGCCCGCCGGATACTATAATTCACCCCTCCACTTT. Its translation is CASSQEPAGYYNSPLHF.

The chain is built from TRBV5-1 and TRBJ2-7; no reliable D call. This CDR3 region has 11 residues. The V and J ends lost 4 bases and 1 base respectively, with 3 bases between them. Germline V gene lookup returns CDR1 SGHRS and CDR2 YFSETQ. DNA of the CDR3: TGCGCCAGCAGCGCGTCCTACGAGCAGTACTTC. Residues: CASSASYEQYF.

The chain uses TRBV9 and TRBJ2-7; D tentatively reads TRBD1 or TRBD2 (7 bases each). CDR3 size: 14 residues. The germline V and J ends were trimmed by 4 bases and 4 bases, with 15 bases remaining between them. CDR1 and CDR2 from the germline V gene are SGDLS and YYNGEE. In nucleotides, the CDR3 is TGTGCCAGCAGCCAGGGGGGGCTAGCGTACGAGCAGTACTTC. It encodes CASSQGGLAYEQYF.

J is TRBJ2-7 and V is TRBV6-6; no clear D gene. This CDR3 is 15 amino acids long. V shed 2 bases and J shed 2 bases, with 13 bases lying between them. From germline, CDR1 is MNHNY and CDR2 SVGAGI (reference sequence). This chain's CDR3 is CASSYTTVNAYEQYF. The CDR3 DNA sequence: TGTGCCAGCAGTTACACTACGGTGAACGCCTACGAGCAGTACTTC.

The CDR3 is CASSVHGQGYTF. CDR3 bases: TGTGCCAGCAGTGTACACGGCCAAGGCTACACCTTC. This chain links TRBV28 with TRBJ1-2; D remains unclear. This CDR3 comprises 12 residues. Germline CDR1 reads MDHEN; CDR2 reads SYDVKM. V was clipped by 5 bases and J by 8 bases, with 12 bases between them.

The genes are TRBV21-1 and TRBJ2-3; TRBD2, the table's D call, was not compared with the DNA. TRBV21-1 is given as a pseudogene. The CDR3 has 16 residues. CDR3 region: CASSKAGGGAGDTQYF. The DNA for the CDR3 is TGTGCCAGCAGCAAAGCAGGCGGGGGGGCGGGAGATACGCAGTATTTT.

The rearrangement uses TRBV7-2 and TRBJ1-3; weak D call: TRBD1 (6 bases). This CDR3 spans 15 amino acids. Germline-derived CDR1 and CDR2 are SGHTA and FQGNSA. With 5 bases removed from V and 3 bases from J, the gap between germline ends came to 14 bases. The chain's CDR3 is CASSPTGSRGNTIYF. In nucleotides, the CDR3 is TGTGCCAGCAGCCCGACAGGATCCCGTGGAAACACCATATATTTT.

This chain links TRBV27 with TRBJ2-7, with D tentatively TRBD1 (5 bases). The V gene lost 4 bases and the J gene lost 2 bases, with 12 bases spanning the gap. The germline V gene encodes CDR1 MNHEY and CDR2 SMNVEV (reference sequence). The CDR3 contains 14 residues. CDR3 bases: TGTGCCAGCAGTTCACAGGTACCGACCTACGAGCAGTACTTC. The encoded protein is CASSSQVPTYEQYF.

The V call is TRBV19, the J call TRBJ1-4, with D possibly being TRBD1 (6 bases). V was cut by 6 bases and J by 4 bases, with 12 bases left in between. In germline, CDR1 is LNHDA, CDR2 SQIVND (reference sequence). This CDR3 has 14 residues. The CDR3 protein is CASSRQVVNEKLFF. CDR3 DNA: TGTGCCAGTAGCCGACAGGTCGTTAATGAAAAACTGTTTTTT.

The rearrangement uses TRBV19 and TRBJ1-5, with D maybe TRBD1 (6 bases). CDR3 length: 14 residues. CDR1 and CDR2 (germline): LNHDA, SQIVND (reference sequence). Trimming removed 6 bases at V and 3 bases at J, with 12 bases between. The CDR3 protein is CASRTGFPNQPQHF. Here the CDR3 DNA reads TGTGCCAGTAGAACAGGGTTCCCCAATCAGCCCCAGCATTTT.

The rearrangement joins TRBV9 to TRBJ1-6; D is undetermined. The CDR3 spans 16 residues. V was pared by 4 bases and J by 5 bases, with 16 bases between. The V gene's germline CDR1 is SGDLS and CDR2 YYNGEE. In nucleotides, the CDR3 is TGTGCCAGCAGCTCCCTGAGGACGTATGATAATTCACCCCTCCACTTT. This sequence encodes CASSSLRTYDNSPLHF.

The chain couples TRBV2 to TRBJ1-2; D remains unclear. The length of the CDR3 is 12 residues. V lost 3 bases, J lost 2 bases, and 4 bases lay in between. From germline, CDR1 is SNHLY and CDR2 FYNNEI. DNA for the CDR3: TGTGCCAGCAGTGAGCAGAACTATGGCTACACCTTC. It yields the protein CASSEQNYGYTF.

The chain links TRBV4-1 to TRBJ2-2, with D maybe TRBD1 (6 bases). Germline loops: CDR1 MGHRA, CDR2 YSYEKL. The CDR3 has 12 residues. V gave up 6 bases and J gave up 7 bases, with 9 bases separating them. The CDR3 DNA reads as TGCGCCAGCAGGGGGACACTCGGGGAGCTGTTTTTT. This encodes CASRGTLGELFF.

The rearrangement links TRBV10-3 to TRBJ1-2; 7 nucleotides line up with TRBD1. Germline CDR1 is ENHRY and CDR2 is SYGVKD. Unmatched junction bases numbered 7, after V lost 6 bases and J lost 3 bases. This CDR3 contains 14 residues. The CDR3, as DNA: TGTGCCATCAGGCGGACAGGTGAGCACTATGGCTACACCTTC. This sequence encodes CAIRRTGEHYGYTF.

The genes are TRBV2 and TRBJ2-7; D assignment may be TRBD1 or TRBD2 (5 bases each). V lost 6 bases and J lost 6, with 12 bases in between. This CDR3 has 12 amino acids. CDR1 and CDR2 from the germline V gene are SNHLY and FYNNEI. CDR3 sequence reads: CASSPSGREQYF. In nucleotides, the CDR3 is TGTGCCAGCAGCCCTTCGGGGCGCGAGCAGTACTTC.

The chain carries TRBV24-1 and TRBJ2-3; possible D gene TRBD1, 5 bases. Trimming removed 5 bases from V and 4 bases from J, with 18 bases in between. The CDR3 runs 16 residues. Looked up from germline, CDR1 is KGHDR and CDR2 is SFDVKD. CDR3 protein: CATSAAGTPQADTQYF. CDR3 nucleotides: TGTGCCACCAGTGCCGCAGGTACCCCACAGGCAGATACGCAGTATTTT.

This chain joins TRBV28 and TRBJ2-1; 10 bases agree with TRBD1. Germline loops: CDR1 MDHEN, CDR2 SYDVKM. The CDR3 consists of 15 residues. Trimming took 8 bases from V and 7 from J; bases not matched to a gene: 11. The CDR3 nucleotides read TGTGCCAGCGTTGGCGGGGGACAGGGGTGGAATGAGCAGTTCTTC. It yields the protein CASVGGGQGWNEQFF.

This chain links TRBV2 with TRBJ1-1; D unclear. V gave up 4 bases and J gave up 4 bases, with 10 bases separating them. The CDR3 spans 13 residues. Germline CDR1 and CDR2: SNHLY and FYNNEI. CDR3: CASSARLGTEAFF. CDR3 nucleotides: TGTGCCAGCAGTGCGAGACTAGGCACTGAAGCTTTCTTT.

The chain has TRBV5-4 and TRBJ1-1; 10 bases map to TRBD1. CDR3 size: 14 residues. V was pared by 4 bases and J by 4 bases, with 4 bases of the junction left unmatched. The germline CDR1 and CDR2 sequences are SGHNT and YYREEE (reference sequence). In DNA form, the CDR3 reads TGTGCCAGCAGCCCGGACAGGGGGAGCACTGAAGCTTTCTTT. Its translation is CASSPDRGSTEAFF.

This chain joins TRBV7-8 and TRBJ1-2; the D gene is possibly TRBD1 (5 bases). The length of the CDR3 is 16 residues. V was shortened by 1 base and J by 6 bases, with 18 bases between the two germline ends. Germline lookup yields CDR1 SGHVS and CDR2 FQNEAQ. The CDR3 DNA is TGTGCCAGCAGCTTAGGCCTTGGGAGGGGCGGGGATGGCTACACCTTC. It yields the protein CASSLGLGRGGDGYTF.

This chain links TRBV30 with TRBJ1-2, with D uncertain. The germline V gene encodes CDR1 GTSNPN and CDR2 SVGIG (reference sequence). The V and J ends lost 0 bases and 8 bases respectively, with 10 bases between them. The CDR3 is 12 amino acids. The CDR3 nucleotides are TGTGCCTGGAGTGTCCCAGTGAGAGGCTACACCTTC. It codes for CAWSVPVRGYTF.